This TCR beta chain was documented in a study of cytomegalovirus exposure and HLA in healthy donors. Overall study findings and caveats: There were a few CMV-associated chains whose specificity for CMV antigens was confirmed in vitro. Previous analysis showed most TCR beta V segments were productive about 90% or about 30% of the time. There were reportedly fewer N-insertions in an Asian-associated ancestry cluster than the roughly 700-donor mean, in a later analysis. Sequencing depth across donors, presence/absence analyses assumed, was roughly uniform.

A word on this clone: The antigen remains unidentified.

The primer mix had 60 Vbeta and 13 Jbeta primers. Measured with immunoSEQ multiplex PCR; TCRdb has only the in-frame clones, and not every one. The table includes roughly 150,000 clones, nearly 80% detected once. The CDR3 has 15 residues. Sequenced input: PBMCs. The gene calls are TRBV21-1 and TRBJ2-5; the D call in the table, TRBD2, was not verified against the DNA. TRBV21-1 is a known pseudogene. This receptor was obtained from a man aged 25 to 40 in good health and CMV-seronegative. CDR3 nucleotides: TGTGCCAGCAGCGAGCTAGGACTAGCCCAAGAGACCCAGTACTTC. Its protein is CASSELGLAQETQYF.